This T cell receptor (beta chain) was sequenced for a study of T-cell memory formation after mild COVID-19. One entry per CDR3 protein, called by TCRdb with MiXCR from the 5' RACE reads. The repertoire holds approximately 200,000 distinct CDR3 sequences, with more than 15% as singletons. From germline, CDR1 is MNHNS and CDR2 SASEGT. With 5 bases removed from V and 3 bases from J, the gap between germline ends came to 17 bases. The CDR3 is made up of 15 amino acids. Material for sequencing was PBMCs or a T cell subset sorted from them (not recorded which). The gene calls are TRBV6-1 and TRBJ2-7; no clear D. The receptor was derived from an adult woman who had mild COVID-19 (a few samples of this study predate the infection). Cell type and time point are not known. CDR3 nucleotides: TGTGCCAGCAGTTCGGTCTACTTTGGCGACTACGAGCAGTACTTC. Its protein product is CASSSVYFGDYEQYF.